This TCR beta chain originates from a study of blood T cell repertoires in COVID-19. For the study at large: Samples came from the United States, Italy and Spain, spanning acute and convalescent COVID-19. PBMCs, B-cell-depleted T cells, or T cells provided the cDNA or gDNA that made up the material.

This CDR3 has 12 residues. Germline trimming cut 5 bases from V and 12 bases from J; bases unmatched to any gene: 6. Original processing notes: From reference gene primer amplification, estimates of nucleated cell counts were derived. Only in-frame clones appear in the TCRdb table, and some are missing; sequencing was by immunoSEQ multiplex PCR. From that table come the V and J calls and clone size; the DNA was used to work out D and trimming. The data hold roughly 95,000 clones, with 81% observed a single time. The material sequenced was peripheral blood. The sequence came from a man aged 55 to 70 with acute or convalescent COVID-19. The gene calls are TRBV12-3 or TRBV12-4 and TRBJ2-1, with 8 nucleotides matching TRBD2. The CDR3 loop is CASSRAGATQFF. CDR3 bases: TGTGCCAGCAGTCGAGCGGGGGCGACGCAGTTCTTC.